The rows below give T cell receptor beta chains drawn from one sample of a study of blood T cell repertoires in COVID-19. The assay was immunoSEQ multiplex PCR, and TCRdb's table has in-frame clones only and misses some. The repertoire holds 95,000 to 150,000 clones, about 80% seen once, with roughly 25% in the top ten. The specimen was peripheral blood. Source of these receptors: a human donor in a cohort sampled during active COVID-19. Both conserved end residues are part of each CDR3. A D gene is named only where the DNA matches it firmly. Size is omitted from some rows. Given values are once, few, many or a class for expanded clones.

len	v_gene	abundance	d_gene	j_gene	CDR3aa
13	TRBV7-2	-	TRBD1	TRBJ1-2	CASSLVSTGHYTF
11	TRBV6-6	-	-	TRBJ1-2	CASSFDTGYTF
16	TRBV2	-	TRBD1	TRBJ2-6	CASRTGEGSGANVLTF
16	TRBV19	-	-	TRBJ1-2	CASSITRAQSNYGYTF
18	TRBV4-2	-	TRBD2	TRBJ2-4	CASSQQTSGGWKGNIQYF
16	TRBV10-2	once	-	TRBJ2-7	CASSEVSGQTSYEQYF
16	TRBV7-2	-	TRBD2	TRBJ2-2	CASSLGLAGVVGELFF
14	TRBV5-1	-	-	TRBJ1-4	CASSSQGTNEKLFF
14	TRBV7-6	-	-	TRBJ1-3	CASSLASSGNTIYF
16	TRBV10-3	once	TRBD1	TRBJ1-2	CAISEPRTGNLYGYTF
13	TRBV29-1	few	-	TRBJ2-3	CSDRGSSTDTQYF
16	TRBV6-2/TRBV6-3	-	-	TRBJ2-7	CASSYRSTSPDYEQYF
18	TRBV5-4	-	TRBD2	TRBJ2-2	CASSPRTSGGRNTGELFF
18	TRBV27	-	TRBD1	TRBJ2-1	CASSLRPPGQGGKWEQFF
12	TRBV7-2	-	-	TRBJ2-3	CASSYYTDTQYF
14	TRBV19	-	TRBD1	TRBJ2-7	CASSRDRGIYEQYF
17	TRBV4-1	-	-	TRBJ1-2	CASSQEIDLQANYGYTF
16	TRBV19	-	TRBD2	TRBJ2-1	CASTKAGGSSYNEQFF
15	TRBV27	-	TRBD2	TRBJ2-1	CASGRTSRIYNEQFF
14	TRBV9	-	TRBD2	TRBJ2-7	CASSDGLAKEGQYF
19	TRBV7-2	-	TRBD2	TRBJ2-4	CASSLILAGGGFAKNIQYF
14	TRBV3-1/TRBV3-2	-	TRBD1	TRBJ1-3	CASSLTGAGNTIYF
17	TRBV7-9	-	TRBD2	TRBJ2-1	CASSLSSGSGGMYEQFF
14	TRBV4-2	many	-	TRBJ1-4	CASSRQADNEKLFF
14	TRBV5-5	-	-	TRBJ2-3	CASSLDGGTDTQYF
14	TRBV27	-	TRBD1	TRBJ2-3	CASSFGQGLDTQYF
14	TRBV28	-	TRBD2	TRBJ2-2	CASSSGGRTGELFF
17	TRBV28	-	-	TRBJ1-3	CASSSPHDSSSGNTIYF
15	TRBV5-1	few	TRBD2	TRBJ2-5	CASSFSGGLQETQYF
14	TRBV3-1/TRBV3-2	few	-	TRBJ1-5	CASSQDVQYQPQHF
16	TRBV18	-	TRBD2	TRBJ2-3	CASSLTAGDPTDTQYF
13	TRBV28	-	-	TRBJ1-1	CASSAQAGTEAFF
12	TRBV10-3	-	-	TRBJ2-1	CAISAGYNEQFF
13	TRBV27	once	-	TRBJ1-5	CASRGGSNQPQHF
13	TRBV29-1	-	TRBD1	TRBJ2-7	CSVPGQATYEQYF
14	TRBV30	-	-	TRBJ2-5	CAWRGGGAVVTQYF
14	TRBV3-1/TRBV3-2	-	-	TRBJ2-7	CASSQRGRVAEQYF
12	TRBV7-9	-	-	TRBJ1-1	CASSPTRAEAFF
15	TRBV5-4	-	TRBD1	TRBJ1-1	CASSLEGGRNTEAFF
15	TRBV4-1	-	TRBD1	TRBJ2-2	CASSPGQGRTGELFF
13	TRBV11-2	-	-	TRBJ2-6	CAGGLTGANVLTF
14	TRBV5-1	-	TRBD2	TRBJ2-5	CASSPYSGVETQYF
18	TRBV19	-	-	TRBJ2-2	CASSIDSYSYANTGELFF